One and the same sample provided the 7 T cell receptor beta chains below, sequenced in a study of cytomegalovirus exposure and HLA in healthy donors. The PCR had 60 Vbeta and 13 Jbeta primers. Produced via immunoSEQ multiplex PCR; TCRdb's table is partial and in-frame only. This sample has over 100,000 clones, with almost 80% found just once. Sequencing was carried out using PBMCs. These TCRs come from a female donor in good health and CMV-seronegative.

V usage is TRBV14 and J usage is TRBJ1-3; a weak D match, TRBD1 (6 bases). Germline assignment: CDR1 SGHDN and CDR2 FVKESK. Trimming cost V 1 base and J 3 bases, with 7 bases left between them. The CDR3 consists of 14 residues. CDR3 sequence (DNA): TGTGCCAGCAGCCAAGGACAGGATGGAAACACCATATATTTT. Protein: CASSQGQDGNTIYF.

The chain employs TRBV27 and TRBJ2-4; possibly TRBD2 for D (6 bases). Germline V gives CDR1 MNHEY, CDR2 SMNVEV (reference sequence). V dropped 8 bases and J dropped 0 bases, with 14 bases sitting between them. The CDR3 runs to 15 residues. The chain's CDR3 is CASGHGRLAKNIQYF. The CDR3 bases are TGTGCCAGCGGCCACGGGAGATTAGCCAAAAACATTCAGTACTTC.

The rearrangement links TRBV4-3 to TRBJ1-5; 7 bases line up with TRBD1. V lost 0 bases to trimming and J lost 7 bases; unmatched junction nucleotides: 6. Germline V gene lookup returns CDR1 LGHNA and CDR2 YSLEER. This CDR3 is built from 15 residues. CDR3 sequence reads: CASSQDQGGRQPQHF. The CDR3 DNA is TGCGCCAGCAGCCAAGATCAAGGGGGCAGGCAGCCCCAGCATTTT.

CDR3 nucleotide sequence: TGTGCCAGCAGGGGACAGGGGTCGAACACTGAAGCTTTCTTT. This encodes CASRGQGSNTEAFF. V and J are TRBV9 and TRBJ1-1, with TRBD1 matching 10 bases. Unmatched junction bases numbered 2, after V lost 5 bases and J lost 1 base. In germline, CDR1 is SGDLS, CDR2 YYNGEE. This CDR3 is 14 amino acids long.

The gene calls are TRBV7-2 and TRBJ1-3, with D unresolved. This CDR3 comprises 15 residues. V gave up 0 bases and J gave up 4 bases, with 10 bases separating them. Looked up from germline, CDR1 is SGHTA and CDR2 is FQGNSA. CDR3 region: CASSLAYGSGNTIYF. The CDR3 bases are TGTGCCAGCAGCTTAGCTTACGGTTCCGGAAACACCATATATTTT.

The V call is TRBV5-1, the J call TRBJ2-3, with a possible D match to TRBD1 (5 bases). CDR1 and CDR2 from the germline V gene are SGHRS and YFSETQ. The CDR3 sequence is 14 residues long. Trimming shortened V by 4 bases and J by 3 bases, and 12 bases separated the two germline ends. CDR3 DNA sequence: TGCGCCAGCAGCCCACTTGACAGAACAGATACGCAGTATTTT. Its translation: CASSPLDRTDTQYF.

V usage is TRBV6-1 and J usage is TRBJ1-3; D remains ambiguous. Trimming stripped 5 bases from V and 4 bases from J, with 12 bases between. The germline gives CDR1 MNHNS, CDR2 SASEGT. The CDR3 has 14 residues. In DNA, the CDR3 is TGTGCCAGCAGTACCTTCGGGTACGGAAACACCATATATTTT. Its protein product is CASSTFGYGNTIYF.